The entry below gives a single T cell receptor beta chain sequence along with its context. These data are taken from a study of blood T cell repertoires in COVID-19. Study-wide background: Collection of acute and convalescent COVID-19 samples took place in the United States, Italy and Spain. T cells, B-cell-depleted T cells, or PBMCs provided the cDNA or gDNA that served as material.

Seattle-derived patients entered the study during active infection and were followed longitudinally. Authors' methods: Amplifying reference gene primers gave estimates of nucleated cell counts. Produced via immunoSEQ multiplex PCR; TCRdb's table is partial and in-frame only. V, J and clone size were drawn from that table, and D and trimming were deduced from the DNA. The sample has 250,000 to 400,000 clones, approximately 89% seen once. CDR1 GTSNPN and CDR2 SVGIG come from the germline V gene (reference sequence). CDR3 length equals 13 residues. The ends lost 7 bases at V and 7 bases at J; junction bases unmatched: 13.

The sequence derives from a young woman with COVID-19, enrolled during active disease. The chain joins TRBV30 to TRBJ2-7, with 7 nucleotides matching TRBD1. Material for sequencing was peripheral blood. CDR3 amino acids: CASRTGPGGEQYF. The CDR3 DNA reads TGTGCCTCCCGGACAGGTCCCGGCGGAGAGCAGTACTTC.